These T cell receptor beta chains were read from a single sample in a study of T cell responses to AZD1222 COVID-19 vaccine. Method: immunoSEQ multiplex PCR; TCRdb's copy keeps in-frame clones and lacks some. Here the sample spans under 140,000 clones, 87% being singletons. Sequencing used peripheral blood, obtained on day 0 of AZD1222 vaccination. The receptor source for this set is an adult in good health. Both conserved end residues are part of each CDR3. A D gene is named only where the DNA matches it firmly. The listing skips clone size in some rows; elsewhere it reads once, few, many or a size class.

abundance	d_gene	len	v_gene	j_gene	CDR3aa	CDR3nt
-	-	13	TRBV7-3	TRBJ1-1	CASSSSRSTEAFF	TGTGCCAGCAGCTCCTCTCGTAGTACTGAAGCTTTCTTT
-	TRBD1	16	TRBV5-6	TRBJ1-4	CASSFRTGTTNEKLFF	TGTGCCAGCAGCTTCCGGACAGGAACAACTAATGAAAAACTGTTTTTT
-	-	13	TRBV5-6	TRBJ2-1	CASSLVGYNEQFF	TGTGCCAGCAGCTTGGTGGGGTACAATGAGCAGTTCTTC
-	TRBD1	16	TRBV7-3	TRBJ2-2	CASSAGTGVNTGELFF	TGTGCCAGCAGTGCCGGGACAGGGGTCAACACCGGGGAGCTGTTTTTT
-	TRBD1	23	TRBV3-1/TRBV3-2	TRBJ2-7	CASTRPGTGGTVGHHTSAYEQYF	TGTGCCAGCACCCGACCCGGGACAGGGGGCACGGTAGGTCACCACACCTCAGCCTACGAGCAGTACTTC
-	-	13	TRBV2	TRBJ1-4	CASRQRGNEKLFF	TGTGCCAGCAGACAGCGCGGTAATGAAAAACTGTTTTTT
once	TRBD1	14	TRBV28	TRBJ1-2	CASRRGLGLYGYTF	TGTGCCAGCAGGAGGGGGCTAGGGCTCTATGGCTACACCTTC
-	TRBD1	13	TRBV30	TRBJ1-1	CAWSARQGTEAFF	TGTGCCTGGAGTGCACGACAGGGTACTGAAGCTTTCTTT
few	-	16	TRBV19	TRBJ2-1	CASSINKRSSYNEQFF	TGTGCCAGTAGTATAAATAAGCGGAGCTCCTACAATGAGCAGTTCTTC
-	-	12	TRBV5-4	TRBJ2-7	CASSLYGYEQYF	TGTGCCAGCAGCTTGTACGGGTACGAGCAGTACTTC
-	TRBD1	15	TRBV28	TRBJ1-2	CASSQGGQGAQGYTF	TGTGCCAGCAGTCAAGGGGGTCAGGGGGCTCAGGGCTACACCTTC
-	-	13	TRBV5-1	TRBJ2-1	CASSTTDYNDQFF	TGCGCCAGCAGCACCACAGACTACAATGATCAGTTCTTC
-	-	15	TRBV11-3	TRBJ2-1	CASSLEGTLVEEQFF	TGTGCCAGCAGCCTAGAGGGGACCCTCGTAGAGGAGCAGTTCTTC
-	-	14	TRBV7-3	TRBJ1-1	CASSLGPTNTEAFF	TGTGCCAGCAGCTTAGGGCCGACGAACACTGAAGCTTTCTTT
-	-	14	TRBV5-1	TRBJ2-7	CASSLIGTPLEQYF	TGCGCCAGCAGCTTGATTGGGACCCCCCTCGAGCAGTACTTC
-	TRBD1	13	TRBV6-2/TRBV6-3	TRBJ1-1	CASSPGQGVEAFF	TGTGCCAGCAGTCCGGGACAGGGGGTTGAAGCTTTCTTT
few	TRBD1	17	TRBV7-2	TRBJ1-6	CASSLATGGKQGSPLHF	TGTGCCAGCAGCTTAGCGACAGGGGGCAAGCAAGGTTCACCCCTCCACTTT
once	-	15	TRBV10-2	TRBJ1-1	CASSDVGGLNTEAFF	TGCGCCAGCAGTGATGTTGGGGGGCTGAACACTGAAGCTTTCTTT
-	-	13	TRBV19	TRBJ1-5	CASSIDRDQPQHF	TGTGCCAGTAGTATAGATCGCGATCAGCCCCAGCATTTT
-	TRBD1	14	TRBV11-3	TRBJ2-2	CASRSGQYTGELFF	TGTGCCAGCCGATCGGGACAGTACACCGGGGAGCTGTTTTTT
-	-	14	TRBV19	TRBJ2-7	CASSERDRPNEQYF	TGTGCCAGTAGTGAACGGGACCGTCCCAACGAGCAGTACTTC
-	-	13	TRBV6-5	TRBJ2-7	CASSRQDSYEQYF	TGTGCCAGCAGCCGACAGGATTCCTACGAGCAGTACTTC
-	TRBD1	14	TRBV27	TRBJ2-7	CASSLHRGPYEQYF	TGTGCCAGCAGTTTGCACAGGGGGCCCTACGAGCAGTACTTC
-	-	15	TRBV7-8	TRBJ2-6	CASSLGGWGANVLTF	TGTGCCAGCAGCCTCGGAGGATGGGGGGCCAACGTCCTGACTTTC
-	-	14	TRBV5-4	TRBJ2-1	CASSLAGEYNEQFF	TGTGCCAGCAGCTTGGCGGGGGAATACAATGAGCAGTTCTTC
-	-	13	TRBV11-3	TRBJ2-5	CASSLGGVETQYF	TGTGCCAGCAGCTTAGGGGGCGTGGAGACCCAGTACTTC
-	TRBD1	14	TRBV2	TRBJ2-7	CASRTGQGTYEQYF	TGTGCCAGCAGGACGGGACAGGGTACCTACGAGCAGTACTTC
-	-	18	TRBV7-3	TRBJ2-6	CASSLRGAQLSGANVLTF	TGTGCCAGCAGCTTAAGAGGCGCACAGCTCTCTGGGGCCAACGTCCTGACTTTC
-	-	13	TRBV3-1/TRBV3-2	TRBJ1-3	CASSRQSGNTIYF	TGTGCCAGCAGCCGACAGTCTGGAAACACCATATATTTT
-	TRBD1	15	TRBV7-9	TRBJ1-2	CASSWGDRGDYGYTF	TGTGCCAGCAGCTGGGGGGACAGGGGAGACTATGGCTACACCTTC
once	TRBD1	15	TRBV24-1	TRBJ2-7	CATSDRTNRGYEQYF	TGTGCCACCAGTGATCGAACCAACAGGGGATACGAGCAGTACTTC
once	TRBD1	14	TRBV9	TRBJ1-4	CASSDRTGAEKLFF	TGTGCCAGCAGCGACAGGACAGGGGCTGAAAAACTGTTTTTT
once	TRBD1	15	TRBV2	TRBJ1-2	CASSESRGTVYGYTF	TGTGCCAGCAGTGAAAGTCGTGGGACAGTCTATGGCTACACCTTC
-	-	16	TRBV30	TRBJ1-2	CAWSLGQGYHLRGYTF	TGTGCCTGGAGTCTGGGGCAGGGGTACCACCTCCGGGGCTACACCTTC
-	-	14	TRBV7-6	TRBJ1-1	CASSPTGMNTEAFF	TGTGCCAGCAGCCCGACGGGTATGAACACTGAAGCTTTCTTT
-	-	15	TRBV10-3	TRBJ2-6	CAISDQGSGANVLTF	TGTGCCATCAGTGATCAGGGATCTGGGGCCAACGTCCTGACTTTC
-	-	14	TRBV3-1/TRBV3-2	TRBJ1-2	CASSQQTAGPGYTF	TGTGCCAGCAGCCAACAGACAGCGGGCCCTGGCTACACCTTC
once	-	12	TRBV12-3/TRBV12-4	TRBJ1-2	CASSFGTRGYTF	TGTGCCAGCAGTTTCGGGACTCGTGGCTACACCTTC
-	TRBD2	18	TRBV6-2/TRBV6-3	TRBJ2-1	CASSYSKALAGRSNEQFF	TGTGCCAGCAGTTACTCGAAGGCCCTAGCGGGCCGGAGCAATGAGCAGTTCTTC
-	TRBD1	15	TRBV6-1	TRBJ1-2	CASSEASTGVMGYTF	TGTGCCAGCAGTGAAGCCTCTACAGGGGTTATGGGCTACACCTTC
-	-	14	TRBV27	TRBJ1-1	CASFTIMPNTEAFF	TGTGCCAGCTTTACGATAATGCCGAACACTGAAGCTTTCTTT
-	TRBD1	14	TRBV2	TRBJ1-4	CASSKQGSNEKLFF	TGTGCCAGCAGTAAACAGGGGTCTAATGAAAAACTGTTTTTT
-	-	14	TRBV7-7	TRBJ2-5	CASSPQRGQETQYF	TGTGCTAGCAGCCCCCAAAGGGGACAAGAGACCCAGTACTTC
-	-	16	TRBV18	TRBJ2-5	CASSPGVGRTEETQYF	TGTGCCAGCTCACCAGGGGTAGGGCGCACCGAAGAGACCCAGTACTTC
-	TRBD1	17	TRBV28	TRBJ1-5	CASSLFLLQGTNQPQHF	TGTGCCAGCAGTTTGTTCCTCCTACAGGGGACTAATCAGCCCCAGCATTTT
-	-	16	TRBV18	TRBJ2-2	CASSPQGGQNTGELFF	TGTGCCAGCTCACCGCAGGGGGGACAAAACACCGGGGAGCTGTTTTTT
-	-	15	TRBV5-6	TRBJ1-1	CASSFGGRGNTEAFF	TGTGCCAGCAGCTTTGGGGGACGGGGGAACACTGAAGCTTTCTTT
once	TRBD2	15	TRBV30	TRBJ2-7	CAWSGGLAGLYEQYF	TGTGCCTGGAGTGGGGGACTAGCGGGTCTCTACGAGCAGTACTTC
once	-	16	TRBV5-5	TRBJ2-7	CASTSGGGGISYEQYF	TGTGCCAGCACCTCGGGCGGAGGCGGAATCTCCTACGAGCAGTACTTC
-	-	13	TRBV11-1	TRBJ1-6	CASSLEKWSPLHF	TGTGCCAGCAGCTTAGAGAAGTGGTCACCCCTCCACTTT
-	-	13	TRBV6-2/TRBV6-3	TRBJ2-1	CASRPTADNEQFF	TGTGCCAGCAGACCTACCGCCGACAATGAGCAGTTCTTC
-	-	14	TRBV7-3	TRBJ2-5	CASSQAPDGVTQYF	TGTGCCAGCAGCCAAGCCCCGGACGGGGTGACCCAGTACTTC
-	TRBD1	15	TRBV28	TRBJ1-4	CATLRQGATNEKLFF	TGTGCCACCCTCCGACAGGGGGCCACTAATGAAAAACTGTTTTTT
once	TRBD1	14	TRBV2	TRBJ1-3	CAGLGDSSGNTIYF	TGTGCCGGTCTCGGGGACAGCTCTGGAAACACCATATATTTT
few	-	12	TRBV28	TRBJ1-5	CASTKTFQPQHF	TGTGCCAGCACTAAGACTTTTCAGCCCCAGCATTTT
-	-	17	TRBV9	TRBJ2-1	CASSVAMSGSSYNEQFF	TGTGCCAGCAGCGTAGCGATGAGCGGTAGCTCCTACAATGAGCAGTTCTTC
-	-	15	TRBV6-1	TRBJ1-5	CASSDRAGANQPQHF	TGTGCCAGCAGTGATAGGGCAGGGGCGAATCAGCCCCAGCATTTT
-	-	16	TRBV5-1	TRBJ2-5	CASSLGPGLGEETQYF	TGCGCCAGCAGCCTAGGGCCGGGACTGGGGGAAGAGACCCAGTACTTC
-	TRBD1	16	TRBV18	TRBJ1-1	CASSPTPTGANTEAFF	TGTGCCAGCTCTCCTACGCCGACAGGGGCGAACACTGAAGCTTTCTTT
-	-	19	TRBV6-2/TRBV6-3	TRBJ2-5	CASSYLLAWGTGQKETQYF	TGTGCCAGCAGTTACCTTCTTGCCTGGGGGACGGGTCAAAAAGAGACCCAGTACTTC